The clone carrying this TCR beta chain was picked up one time. This CDR3 is 14 amino acids long. The V end lost 4 bases, the J end lost 2 bases, and 12 bases lay between the germline ends. CDR1 SGHRS and CDR2 YFSETQ come from the germline V gene. Original data processing: Counts of nucleated cells, estimated from reference gene primer amplification, were obtained. Sequencing used immunoSEQ multiplex PCR; TCRdb keeps in-frame clones, though not all of them. V, J and clone size were drawn from that table, and D and trimming were deduced from the DNA. Of roughly 250,000 clones in the sample, just over 90% were seen once. This sample is part of a study of blood T cell repertoires in COVID-19. The study drew participants aged about 18 to 90 years from 20 to 30 US areas. Participant-given clinical history determined each cohort assignment.

The chain joins TRBV5-1 to TRBJ1-1; D gene unclear. The specimen sequenced was PBMCs or T cells enriched from blood (not recorded which). This clonotype was obtained from a woman aged 40-49 years with acute COVID-19. The CDR3 region is CASSPAFGNTEAFF. For the CDR3, the DNA is TGCGCCAGCAGCCCTGCGTTCGGTAACACTGAAGCTTTCTTT.